These 27 T cell receptor beta chains share one sample of origin, sequenced in a study of cytomegalovirus exposure and HLA in healthy donors. PCR employed 60 Vbeta and 13 Jbeta primers. Profiled with immunoSEQ multiplex PCR; TCRdb holds only in-frame clones, not every one. The sample includes 200,000 to 250,000 clones, over 75% of them seen just once. The sample consisted of PBMCs. Every receptor here comes from a woman aged 25 to 39 in good health and CMV-seronegative.

To note about this clone: The junction departs from the called germline gene at one end, perhaps through a read error. The chain recombines TRBV7-7 with TRBJ2-3, with 10 bases aligning to TRBD1. The CDR3 has 15 residues. CDR1 is SSHAT and CDR2 is FNYEAQ in the germline V gene (reference sequence). CDR3 nucleotide sequence: TGTGCTAGCAGCTTAGGGACAGGGGTGATAGATACGCAGTATTTT. Its protein product is CASSLGTGVIDTQYF.

This sequence joins TRBV13 and TRBJ2-2; 12 bases fit TRBD2. Germline trimming cut 2 bases from V and 5 bases from J; bases unmatched to any gene: 3. The V gene's germline CDR1 is PRHDT and CDR2 FYEKMQ (reference sequence). CDR3 size: 16 residues. CDR3 bases: TGTGCCAGCAGCTTACTAGCGGGGGGGCGAACCGGGGAGCTGTTTTTT. It codes for CASSLLAGGRTGELFF.

This clone was detected only once. The V and J genes are TRBV5-1 and TRBJ2-3; no clear D gene. In germline, CDR1 is SGHRS, CDR2 YFSETQ. The CDR3 contains 15 residues. The germline V and J ends were trimmed by 3 bases and 0 bases, with 11 bases remaining between them. CDR3 region: CASSSVPTSTDTQYF. The CDR3 nucleotides read TGCGCCAGCAGCTCGGTTCCCACGAGCACAGATACGCAGTATTTT. Based on the CDR3 plus reference TRBV5-1 and TRBJ2-3, the full variable domain is KAGVTQTPRYLIKTRGQQVTLSCSPISGHRSVSWYQQTPGQGLQFLFEYFSETQRNKGNFPGRFSGRQFSNSRSEMNVSTLELGDSALYLCASSSVPTSTDTQYFGPGTRLTVL.

CDR3 amino acids: CASVGTNTGELFF. Here the CDR3 DNA reads TGTGCCAGCGTCGGGACGAACACCGGGGAGCTGTTTTTT. V and J are TRBV14 and TRBJ2-2; D perhaps matches TRBD2 (5 bases). Germline CDR1 and CDR2: SGHDN and FVKESK. CDR3 length: 13 residues. Trimming stripped 8 bases from V and 0 bases from J, with 7 bases between. The full variable domain, its missing parts supplied by reference TRBV14 and TRBJ2-2, is EAGVTQFPSHSVIEKGQTVTLRCDPISGHDNLYWYRRVMGKEIKFLLHFVKESKQDESGMPNNRFLAERTGGTYSTLKVQPAELEDSGVYFCASVGTNTGELFFGEGSRLTVL.

The rearrangement uses TRBV6-5 and TRBJ2-7; D gene uncertain. This CDR3 is built from 13 residues. Trimming cost V 4 bases and J 3 bases, with 10 bases left between them. Germline V gene data show CDR1 as MNHEY and CDR2 as SVGAGI. The CDR3 spells CASSSGQRYEQYF. The CDR3, as DNA: TGTGCCAGCAGTTCCGGTCAGCGCTACGAGCAGTACTTC.

The chain couples TRBV10-3 to TRBJ2-5; 10 nucleotides agree with TRBD2. The CDR3 runs 14 residues. From germline, CDR1 is ENHRY and CDR2 SYGVKD. Trimming cost V 2 bases and J 5 bases; bases outside gene matches: 2. CDR3 in amino acids: CAISELAGEETQYF. CDR3 DNA: TGTGCCATCAGTGAGCTAGCGGGAGAGGAGACCCAGTACTTC.

The chain combines TRBV5-4 with TRBJ2-5; possibly TRBD2 for D (5 bases). Germline V gives CDR1 SGHNT, CDR2 YYREEE (reference sequence). The length of the CDR3 is 15 residues. The V and J ends lost 1 base and 0 bases respectively, with 10 bases between them. The DNA of the CDR3 is TGTGCCAGCAGCTTGAAAAGCGGCTACCAAGAGACCCAGTACTTC. It yields the protein CASSLKSGYQETQYF.

The chain is built from TRBV4-2 and TRBJ1-2; D possibly corresponds to TRBD1 (5 bases). This CDR3 comprises 16 residues. Germline loops: CDR1 LGHNA, CDR2 YNFKEQ. V was pared by 4 bases and J by 6 bases, with 21 bases between. The CDR3 nucleotides read TGTGCCAGCAGCCCATACGGAGGGGAGAGTTTTGATGGCTACACCTTC. It is translated as CASSPYGGESFDGYTF.

This chain links TRBV27 with TRBJ1-1; perhaps TRBD1 as D (5 bases). Germline V gene sequence: CDR1 MNHEY, CDR2 SMNVEV (reference sequence). The CDR3 has 14 residues. Trimming shortened V by 1 base and J by 4 bases, and 10 bases separated the two germline ends. DNA for the CDR3: TGTGCCAGCAGTTTATTCGTCGGGGGCACTGAAGCTTTCTTT. Translation gives CASSLFVGGTEAFF.

The V call is TRBV30, the J call TRBJ2-3, with 8 bases fitting TRBD1. Trimming took 4 bases from V and 11 from J; bases not matched to a gene: 8. This CDR3 is 12 amino acids long. Germline lookup yields CDR1 GTSNPN and CDR2 SVGIG (reference sequence). For the CDR3, the DNA is TGTGCCTGGACCGGACAGGGATCGGTGCAGTATTTT. It encodes CAWTGQGSVQYF.

This clone was detected only once. The chain joins TRBV5-1 to TRBJ1-1; the match to TRBD1 covers 7 bases. Germline V gives CDR1 SGHRS, CDR2 YFSETQ. There are 14 residues in the CDR3. Trimming removed 3 bases from V and 1 base from J; junction bases left unmatched: 3. The CDR3 DNA is TGCGCCAGCAGCTCACAGGGGCGGAACACTGAAGCTTTCTTT. The encoded protein is CASSSQGRNTEAFF.

The V and J genes are TRBV10-3 and TRBJ2-7, with 10 bases lining up with TRBD2. This CDR3 has 14 residues. J was trimmed by 4 bases and V by 7 bases; bases with no gene match: 7. Germline V gene lookup returns CDR1 ENHRY and CDR2 SYGVKD. CDR3 loop: CAIKASGREYEQYF. The CDR3 DNA follows: TGTGCCATCAAAGCTAGCGGGAGAGAATACGAGCAGTACTTC.

J is TRBJ1-2 and V is TRBV28, with D uncertain. The V gene's germline CDR1 is MDHEN and CDR2 SYDVKM. The CDR3 spans 12 residues. Trimming cost V 6 bases and J 6 bases, with 11 bases left between them. This CDR3 reads CASRGREDGYTF. CDR3 coding DNA: TGTGCCAGCAGGGGTAGGGAGGATGGCTACACCTTC.

J is TRBJ2-7 and V is TRBV5-1; a weak D match, TRBD1 (6 bases). The length of the CDR3 is 14 residues. Trimming took 2 bases from V and 6 from J, leaving 15 bases between them. CDR1 SGHRS and CDR2 YFSETQ come from the germline V gene. CDR3 residues: CASSFTGLSPEQYF. DNA for the CDR3: TGCGCCAGCAGCTTTACAGGGCTATCCCCCGAGCAGTACTTC.

This chain links TRBV7-8 with TRBJ1-2; D uncertain. Germline V gene lookup returns CDR1 SGHVS and CDR2 FQNEAQ. This CDR3 spans 15 amino acids. Trimming shortened V by 0 bases and J by 4 bases, and 12 bases separated the two germline ends. CDR3: CASSLAEGFGYGYTF. CDR3 in DNA: TGTGCCAGCAGCTTAGCGGAGGGTTTCGGCTATGGCTACACCTTC.

The CDR3 nucleotides are TGTGCCATACGGGGGGCGGATAGCTCCTACGAGCAGTACTTC. As protein: CAIRGADSSYEQYF. The chain uses TRBV10-3 and TRBJ2-7, with D possibly matching TRBD2 (7 bases). The CDR3 spans 14 residues. V was cut by 9 bases and J by 0 bases, with 15 bases left in between. CDR1 and CDR2 from the germline V gene are ENHRY and SYGVKD.

This sequence joins TRBV28 and TRBJ2-5, with 7 bases aligning to TRBD1. The J call could be wrong; TRBJ2-7 is a better fit for the DNA end. This CDR3 has 14 residues. Germline values: CDR1 MDHEN, CDR2 SYDVKM. Written as DNA, the CDR3 is TGTGCCAGCAGAAAATACAGGGGTACCTACGAGCAGTACTTC. Translating gives CASRKYRGTYEQYF.

V gene TRBV7-9 combines with J gene TRBJ2-3; D possibly corresponds to TRBD1 (5 bases). The CDR3 consists of 12 residues. In germline, CDR1 is SEHNR, CDR2 FQNEAQ (reference sequence). V was clipped by 5 bases and J by 7 bases, with 10 bases between them. Here the CDR3 reads CASSQGIHTQYF. The CDR3 region has the DNA TGTGCCAGCAGCCAGGGAATCCATACGCAGTATTTT.

This chain connects TRBV4-1 to TRBJ1-2; D may be TRBD1 (5 bases). Trimming took 0 bases from V and 3 from J, leaving 14 bases between them. This CDR3 has 16 amino acids. Germline V lookup: CDR1 MGHRA, CDR2 YSYEKL. The CDR3 spells CASSQEGWTRHYGYTF. The CDR3, as DNA: TGCGCCAGCAGCCAAGAAGGGTGGACACGCCACTATGGCTACACCTTC.

V and J are TRBV6-5 and TRBJ2-3; TRBD2 matches 7 bases. This CDR3 is built from 15 residues. V lost 6 bases and J lost 3; bases outside the gene matches: 9. Germline assignment: CDR1 MNHEY and CDR2 SVGAGI. The CDR3 nucleotides are TGTGCCAGCAGCTCTGTAGCGGGTGAGACAGATACGCAGTATTTT. This sequence encodes CASSSVAGETDTQYF.

This chain connects TRBV13 to TRBJ2-1; 7 nucleotides align to TRBD2. This CDR3 spans 18 amino acids. The germline V gene has CDR1 PRHDT and CDR2 FYEKMQ (reference sequence). Trimming took 0 bases from V and 2 from J; bases not matched to a gene: 10. Written as DNA, the CDR3 is TGTGCCAGCAGCTTAGGCCTAATCGGCGGGAGCCCCTACAATGAGCAGTTCTTC. This codes for CASSLGLIGGSPYNEQFF.

This clone was seen a few times. V usage is TRBV18 and J usage is TRBJ1-2, with TRBD1 matching over 9 bases. The CDR3 spans 14 residues. Trimming removed 8 bases from V and 4 bases from J; junction bases left unmatched: 8. The germline V gene encodes CDR1 KGHSH and CDR2 LQKENI. As DNA, the CDR3 is TGTGCCAGCACGACAGGGGGACGTAGCTATGGCTACACCTTC. Encoded protein: CASTTGGRSYGYTF.

V is TRBV5-1 and J is TRBJ1-5, with 7 bases identical to TRBD1. Germline V gene data show CDR1 as SGHRS and CDR2 as YFSETQ. The CDR3 sequence is 16 residues long. The junction had 5 bases not matched to a gene; V was cut back by 0 bases and J by 2 bases. For the CDR3, the DNA is TGCGCCAGCAGCTTGGGACAGGGTGCCCGCAATCAGCCCCAGCATTTT. Its translation is CASSLGQGARNQPQHF. Filled out from reference TRBV5-1 and TRBJ1-5, the complete variable domain reads KAGVTQTPRYLIKTRGQQVTLSCSPISGHRSVSWYQQTPGQGLQFLFEYFSETQRNKGNFPGRFSGRQFSNSRSEMNVSTLELGDSALYLCASSLGQGARNQPQHFGDGTRLSIL.

The chain recombines TRBV9 with TRBJ1-1; 8 bases fit TRBD1. Germline V lookup: CDR1 SGDLS, CDR2 YYNGEE. The CDR3 covers 13 residues. V was pared by 4 bases and J by 10 bases, with 9 bases of the junction left unmatched. The CDR3 spells CASSSVQGVGAFF. The CDR3 bases are TGTGCCAGCAGCTCCGTACAGGGGGTTGGAGCTTTCTTT.

The gene calls are TRBV30 and TRBJ1-1; the D is unclear. Deletions cut 7 bases from V and 4 bases from J, with 13 bases between. CDR3 length: 12 residues. CDR1 and CDR2 from the germline V gene are GTSNPN and SVGIG (reference sequence). CDR3 region: CASQRPGTEAFF. CDR3 bases: TGTGCCTCCCAGCGGCCGGGCACTGAAGCTTTCTTT.

The CDR3 here is CASPQAGAQSTEAFF. CDR3 DNA sequence: TGTGCTAGCCCTCAGGCAGGGGCCCAAAGCACTGAAGCTTTCTTT. V and J are TRBV7-7 and TRBJ1-1; possible D gene TRBD1, 6 bases. CDR1 is SSHAT and CDR2 is FNYEAQ in the germline V gene (reference sequence). This CDR3 region has 15 residues.

The chain employs TRBV2 and TRBJ2-7; 10 bases agree with TRBD2. This CDR3 is 13 amino acids long. Losses at the gene ends were 8 bases for V and 7 bases for J; bases not matched to a gene: 8. CDR1 is SNHLY, CDR2 FYNNEI, per germline. CDR3 coding DNA: TGTGCCAGCGGACTAGCGGTCCGAGGGGAGCAGTACTTC. It translates to CASGLAVRGEQYF.